This passage covers 4 T cell receptor beta chains from one sample sequenced in a study of cytomegalovirus exposure and HLA in healthy donors. Amplification used 60 Vbeta primers and 13 Jbeta primers. Generated by immunoSEQ multiplex PCR, the TCRdb table keeps only in-frame clones and is missing some. The sample lists about 160,000 clones, roughly three quarters seen once, with 1.3% to 1.5% in the top ten. The sequenced sample was PBMCs. Receptors were obtained from a man in his sixties in good health and CMV-seronegative.

V is TRBV5-6 and J is TRBJ1-1; D is uncertain. Germline lookup yields CDR1 SGHDT and CDR2 YYEEEE. Trimming stripped 2 bases from V and 4 bases from J, with 9 bases between. The CDR3 consists of 13 residues. DNA for the CDR3: TGTGCCAGCAGCTTTGTTGATAGCACTGAAGCTTTCTTT. It specifies CASSFVDSTEAFF. Combining the CDR3 with reference TRBV5-6 and TRBJ1-1 gives the whole variable domain DAGVTQSPTHLIKTRGQQVTLRCSPKSGHDTVSWYQQALGQGPQFIFQYYEEEERQRGNFPDRFSGHQFPNYSSELNVNALLLGDSALYLCASSFVDSTEAFFGQGTRLTVV.

The chain combines TRBV11-2 with TRBJ2-2, with D possibly being TRBD1 (6 bases). Germline CDR1 is SGHAT and CDR2 is FQNNGV. V dropped 2 bases and J dropped 5 bases, with 6 bases sitting between them. This CDR3 is built from 13 residues. CDR3 in DNA: TGTGCCAGCAGCTTAAGGGGGACCGGGGAGCTGTTTTTT. Residues: CASSLRGTGELFF.

The chain recombines TRBV9 with TRBJ1-2; D is undetermined. Germline-derived CDR1 and CDR2 are SGDLS and YYNGEE. Between the trimmed V and J ends, which lost 0 bases and 6 bases, there was a span of 15 bases. CDR3 length: 15 residues. The CDR3 reads CASSVVRREEDGYTF. CDR3 nucleotide sequence: TGTGCCAGCAGCGTAGTACGGCGGGAGGAAGATGGCTACACCTTC.

The V and J genes are TRBV4-1 and TRBJ2-1, with 8 bases lining up with TRBD2. Germline CDR1 MGHRA, CDR2 YSYEKL. The CDR3 extends over 15 amino acids. V lost 4 bases to trimming and J lost 5 bases; unmatched junction nucleotides: 7. CDR3 sequence: CASSLLAGPNNEQFF. CDR3 DNA: TGCGCCAGCAGCCTCTTAGCGGGGCCTAACAATGAGCAGTTCTTC.